These T cell receptor beta chains were read from a single sample in a study of blood T cell repertoires in COVID-19. The table came from immunoSEQ multiplex PCR; TCRdb's copy has only in-frame clones and leaves some out. The sample carries about 220,000 clones, around four fifths recorded once. The sample comprised peripheral blood. The receptors here all came from a woman aged 55 to 70 who had recovered from COVID-19. CDR3s include the opening cysteine and the closing phenylalanine or tryptophan. D genes are given only for firm matches. Not all rows give a size; the values are once, few, many and, for expanded clones, a class.

>TRBV7-9|TRBJ1-2|-|TRBD1
CASSSNRGDYGYTF
TGTGCCAGCAGCTCCAACAGGGGAGACTATGGCTACACCTTC
>TRBV13|TRBJ2-7|-|-
CASSSGRDRHEQYF
TGTGCCAGCAGCTCAGGCAGGGATCGACACGAGCAGTACTTC
>TRBV7-9|TRBJ2-7|-|-
CASSLGDWSSYEQYF
TGTGCCAGCAGCTTAGGGGACTGGAGCTCCTACGAGCAGTACTTC
>TRBV5-6|TRBJ1-1|few|-
CASSLVIRRGTDTEAFF
TGTGCCAGCAGCTTGGTTATTCGCCGGGGTACGGACACTGAAGCTTTCTTT
>TRBV11-2|TRBJ1-3|-|TRBD1
CASSRTGGGGNTIYF
TGTGCCAGCAGCCGGACAGGGGGCGGTGGAAACACCATATATTTT
>TRBV25-1|TRBJ1-4|-|-
CASSEEGPSEKLFF
TGTGCCAGCAGTGAAGAGGGTCCTAGCGAAAAACTGTTTTTT
>TRBV10-3|TRBJ1-2|-|-
CAISAQAGEMGGYTF
TGTGCCATCAGTGCCCAGGCAGGGGAGATGGGTGGCTACACCTTC
>TRBV3-1/TRBV3-2|TRBJ1-5|once|-
CASSPRRGSGQPQHF
TGTGCCAGCAGCCCCCGCCGGGGAAGTGGCCAGCCCCAGCATTTT
>TRBV7-3|TRBJ2-3|-|-
CASSFLGARIDTQYF
TGTGCCAGCAGCTTCTTAGGGGCGCGGATAGATACGCAGTATTTT
>TRBV5-1|TRBJ2-2|-|-
CASNNNANTGELFF
TGCGCCAGCAATAACAACGCGAACACCGGGGAGCTGTTTTTT
>TRBV4-3|TRBJ1-4|-|-
CASSQDVVREVWKSEKLFF
TGCGCCAGCAGCCAAGATGTCGTGAGGGAGGTTTGGAAAAGTGAAAAACTGTTTTTT
>TRBV21-1|TRBJ1-1|-|-
CASSKGRNTEAFF
TGTGCCAGCAGCAAAGGCAGGAACACTGAAGCTTTCTTT
>TRBV5-5|TRBJ2-7|few|-
CASSLAPDTSIYEQYF
TGTGCCAGCAGCTTGGCCCCCGATACGTCTATCTACGAGCAGTACTTC
>TRBV11-2|TRBJ1-1|-|-
CASNSPGQLMNTEAFF
TGTGCCAGCAACTCCCCCGGACAGCTAATGAACACTGAAGCTTTCTTT
>TRBV20-1|TRBJ1-2|-|TRBD1
CSVSGGYGYTF
TGCAGTGTGTCAGGGGGCTATGGCTACACCTTC
>TRBV21-1|TRBJ1-1|-|-
CASSLHFCRRVVTEAFF
TGTGCCAGCAGCCTCCATTTTTGCCGACGGGTAGTCACTGAAGCTTTCTTT
>TRBV6-1|TRBJ2-7|-|-
CASSEASYLEGEQYF
TGTGCCAGCAGTGAAGCATCCTATCTCGAGGGCGAGCAGTACTTC
>TRBV6-2/TRBV6-3|TRBJ2-1|-|-
CASSRLSSFNEQFF
TGTGCCAGCAGCCGGCTCTCCTCTTTCAATGAGCAGTTCTTC
>TRBV10-3|TRBJ1-1|-|-
CAISESWRTEAFF
TGTGCCATCAGTGAGTCGTGGAGGACGGAAGCTTTCTTT
>TRBV3-1/TRBV3-2|TRBJ1-1|few|-
CASSQGHVQPMNTEAFF
TGTGCCAGCAGCCAAGGTCACGTACAACCGATGAACACTGAAGCTTTCTTT
>TRBV2|TRBJ2-2|few|-
CASSPTSVTGELFF
TGTGCCAGCAGTCCCACCTCGGTCACCGGGGAGCTGTTTTTT
>TRBV19|TRBJ1-4|-|TRBD1
CASSTSQGQGAINEKLFF
TGTGCCAGTAGTACCTCCCAGGGACAGGGGGCGATTAATGAAAAACTGTTTTTT
>TRBV9|TRBJ1-2|-|TRBD1
CASSQTGGYGYTF
TGTGCCAGCAGCCAGACAGGGGGCTATGGCTACACCTTC
>TRBV12-5|TRBJ2-3|-|-
CASGPQSSTDTQYF
TGTGCTAGTGGTCCCCAGTCCAGCACAGATACGCAGTATTTT
>TRBV12-5|TRBJ2-1|-|TRBD2
CASGSSLAGVPNEQFF
TGTGCTAGTGGTTCCTCACTAGCGGGGGTTCCCAATGAGCAGTTCTTC
>TRBV7-2|TRBJ2-7|once|TRBD2
CASSLGLAGAYEQYF
TGTGCCAGCAGCTTAGGACTAGCGGGGGCCTACGAGCAGTACTTC
>TRBV5-1|TRBJ2-7|-|-
CASSLQGSGMGEQYF
TGCGCCAGCAGCTTGCAAGGATCCGGGATGGGGGAGCAGTACTTC
>TRBV2|TRBJ2-3|-|TRBD2
CASSPEWRGDTDTQYF
TGTGCCAGCAGTCCGGAATGGCGGGGGGACACAGATACGCAGTATTTT
>TRBV5-1|TRBJ2-7|once|TRBD1
CASSLQTGKSSSYEQYF
TGCGCCAGCAGCCTTCAGACAGGGAAATCCAGCTCCTACGAGCAGTACTTC
>TRBV18|TRBJ2-1|-|TRBD2
CASSPTSGGHNEQFF
TGTGCCAGCTCACCCACTAGCGGGGGTCACAATGAGCAGTTCTTC
>TRBV30|TRBJ1-2|-|-
CAWSRDYTNYGYTF
TGTGCCTGGAGTCGGGACTATACTAACTATGGCTACACCTTC
>TRBV10-1|TRBJ1-2|few|TRBD1
CASSQGARHYGYTF
TGCGCCAGCAGCCAGGGGGCGCGTCACTATGGCTACACCTTC
>TRBV30|TRBJ2-1|-|TRBD2
CAWVVRGSSYNEQFF
TGTGCCTGGGTTGTGCGGGGGAGCTCCTACAATGAGCAGTTCTTC
>TRBV5-1|TRBJ2-5|-|-
CASSFGTLPGTQYF
TGCGCCAGCAGCTTCGGTACGCTGCCGGGGACCCAGTACTTC
>TRBV27|TRBJ2-2|-|-
CASSKPGSTGELFF
TGTGCCAGCAGTAAACCGGGTTCCACCGGGGAGCTGTTTTTT
>TRBV11-3|TRBJ2-1|-|TRBD2
CASSLDSGGNEQFF
TGTGCCAGCAGCTTAGACAGCGGGGGTAATGAGCAGTTCTTC
>TRBV20-1|TRBJ2-3|-|-
CSASLGGEPDTQYF
TGCAGTGCTAGTCTCGGCGGCGAGCCAGATACGCAGTATTTT
>TRBV6-4|TRBJ2-3|once|TRBD2
CASKSGGEGDTQYF
TGTGCCAGCAAGAGCGGGGGGGAAGGAGATACGCAGTATTTT
>TRBV11-1|TRBJ2-5|-|-
CASSLGASWETQYF
TGTGCCAGCAGCTTAGGGGCTAGCTGGGAGACCCAGTACTTC
>TRBV5-5|TRBJ1-2|-|TRBD1
CASSSSQGYYGYTF
TGTGCCAGCAGCTCCTCACAGGGGTACTATGGCTACACCTTC
>TRBV4-1|TRBJ1-5|few|-
CASSQAGGDQPQHF
TGCGCCAGCAGCCAAGCTGGGGGCGATCAGCCCCAGCATTTT
>TRBV6-6|TRBJ2-1|-|TRBD1
CASSRDRVAYNEQFF
TGTGCCAGCAGCAGGGACAGGGTAGCCTACAATGAGCAGTTCTTC